This T cell receptor (beta chain) was identified during a study of T cell repertoires in cytomegalovirus infection (dated by TCRdb to the late 2010s). Background on the whole study: Alongside well-studied HLA-B-restricted epitopes, the peptide stimulations were aimed at recently identified HLA-C-restricted CMV epitopes, whose presentation resists viral immunomodulation. Because public TCR beta signatures pointed to carriage of CMV infection together with the matching HLA type, the HLA type of each donor mattered for the analysis. On the study overall, not on this receptor specifically: The ex vivo response was dominated by HLA-C-restricted CMV-specific TCR beta clonotypes, which also provided the single most frequent clonotype in two of eight donors. Carriers of CMV infection plus the relevant HLA type were discriminated by the cumulative frequency of public TCR beta family members in the study cohort and in an independent approximately 340-donor cohort.

The sample's treatment or condition, from its label and the paper: in vitro stimulation with specific CMV peptide epitopes to enrich CMV-specific T cells. The sequencer listed for this sample is Illumina HiSeq 1500. Using fastp trimming at Q25 and MiXCR clonotype assembly, TCRdb reanalyzed the public sequencing data and kept in-frame beta chains. Here each entry gathers all rows of one CDR3 protein and keeps the most common genes and DNA. For this sample the table gives over 250,000 distinct CDR3 sequences, of which approximately 22% were detected only once. The top ten clones comprise about 21% of the sample. Turning to this clonotype: Its cognate antigen has yet to be identified. No quality values exist for individual bases; no much larger clone is one base distant.

V and J are trimmed by 7 bases and 0 bases, and the gene matches miss 10 bases of the junction. CDR1 MNHNY and CDR2 SVGAGI were looked up in the germline V gene (reference sequence). The CDR3 covers 17 residues, taking in both the cysteine and the phenylalanine. Of the read, only the CDR3 DNA is kept; its 51 bases are in frame from base 1. This clonotype originated in a human donor in good health (CMV status not recorded). Some clones in this sample may be carry-over from other donors' samples. Sequenced here: cultured PBMCs, sampled from culture after CMV antigen stimulation. The sequence is built from TRBV6-6 and TRBJ1-5, and 9 junctional nucleotides match TRBD1. The nucleotides read TGTGCCAGCACCCCCGTAGGGACAGGGTATAGCAATCAGCCCCAGCATTTT. Its protein product is CASTPVGTGYSNQPQHF.